This TCR beta chain was sequenced during a study of read filtering for tumor transcriptome and immune sequencing. V lost 1 base to trimming and J lost 2 bases, with 7 bases between them. The CDR3 runs to 14 residues. The V gene's germline CDR1 is SGHRS and CDR2 YFSETQ. From 400 to 450 ng of RNA, a library with molecular barcoded alpha/delta and beta/gamma adaptors was made. MiXCR was run by TCRdb on the reads, yielding one entry per CDR3 protein. The sample has about 57,000 distinct CDR3 sequences, 20% to 25% seen once. This receptor was taken from a donor at least 40 years old with multiple myeloma. The rearrangement joins TRBV5-1 to TRBJ1-5; D may be TRBD1 (5 bases). The specimen was a population of CD138-negative cells sorted from bone marrow. CDR3 protein: CASSLMGGNQPQHF. In nucleotides, the CDR3 is TGCGCCAGCAGCTTGATGGGGGGCAATCAGCCCCAGCATTTT.